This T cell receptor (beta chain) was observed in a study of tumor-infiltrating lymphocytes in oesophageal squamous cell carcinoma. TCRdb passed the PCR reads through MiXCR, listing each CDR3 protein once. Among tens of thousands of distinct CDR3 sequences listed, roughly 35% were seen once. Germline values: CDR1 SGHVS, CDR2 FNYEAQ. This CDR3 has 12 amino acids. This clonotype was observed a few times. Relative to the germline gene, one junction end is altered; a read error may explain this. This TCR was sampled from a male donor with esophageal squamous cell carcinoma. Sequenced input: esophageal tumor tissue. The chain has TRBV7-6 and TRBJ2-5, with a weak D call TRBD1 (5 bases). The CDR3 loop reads CASSFGQGPLHF. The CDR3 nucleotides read TGTGCCAGCAGCTTCGGACAAGGACCCCTCCACTTC.